The entry below describes one T cell receptor (beta chain). This clone has only a few counts. The antigen it binds to is not known. It has no much larger one-base neighbor in the sample; base qualities were not kept. The record originates from a study of shared clonotypes between healthy human individuals (dated by TCRdb to 2020 to 2022). In terms of the full investigation: A few men and two women, aged 18 to 49 years, made up the cohort. For each donor, three plates each were used for CD4 naive and CD4 memory, two plates were used for CD8 naive, and one plate was used for CD8 memory. The study deeply sequenced blood TCR repertoires of several healthy adults to estimate repertoire size and the extent of clonotype sharing between individuals. To increase sequencing depth and limit assay-specific biases, TCR repertoire library preparation and sequencing were carried out by different laboratories using diverse techniques. Leukapheresis yielded between about 0.9 and 9 billion PBMCs per donor.

What the work shows at the level of the full study, not this receptor alone: Clonotypes shared by all four sorted-subset donors showed higher generation probabilities than non-shared clonotypes. The genetic and exposure-history diversity represented was limited by the small number of donors. Sampling was restricted to blood, and TCR repertoires in tissues likely differ from the TCR repertoires found in blood. Based on pairwise subsampling, the degree of clonotype sharing among donors was expected to be affected by sequencing depth. Estimated clonotype richness was generally larger for naive than for memory subsets. Even with the large sequencing depth, rarefaction of the sorted-subset datasets indicated that sequencing was incomplete. Approximately 4.8% of naive CD4, 3.5% of naive CD8, about 2.5% of memory CD4, and 0.35% to 0.5% of memory CD8 clonotypes were shared across several donors.

Using the deep immunoSEQ assay, multiplex PCR amplified TCR CDR3 regions from genomic DNA. For each cell subset, the extracted genomic DNA was distributed evenly across all wells of several immunoSEQ 96-well plates, and each plate served as one replicate. Each replicate PCR for sorted subsets received roughly 200 ng genomic DNA, equal to roughly 30,000 T cell genomes. Purified libraries were measured with a Qubit 3.0 fluorometer, size-checked on a Bioanalyzer 2100, and measured again with the KAPA Library Quantification kit. A separate single-read 150-cycle Illumina NextSeq 550 flow cell was used to sequence each immunoSEQ 96-well plate. Turning to the authors' computational methods: Because only junctional sequences without quality scores were contained in the immunoSEQ output, filtering matching that applied to full-length reads could not be performed. To assign V/J genes and CDR3, sequences were annotated against IMGT germline references using PyIR, a Python wrapper for IgBLAST v1.9. Reads were filtered out if the reads had weak V/J assignments (E-value above 1e-6), no CDR3, stop codons, out-of-frame junctions, or ambiguous translated residues. A V3J clonotype was defined by an identical inferred V gene, J gene, and CDR3 amino acid sequence. To compute the percentage overlap between repertoires, the number of shared unique clonotypes was divided by the size of the smaller repertoire. Richness of each repertoire was evaluated using RTK rarefaction, the Chao1 estimator, and Recon v2.1 estimates of unobserved clonotypes. For all TCRbeta clonotypes obtained by the gDNA method from a handful of donors, generation probabilities were computed with OLGA. TCRdb limited this immuneACCESS table to in-frame rearrangements with V and J called. A share of clones is missing; checked studies link under half to unresolved V genes, and the rest is unexplained. V and J calls and clone size are as listed in that table; D and trimming were resolved from the DNA. The sample records more than 550,000 clones, about 92% of which are singletons. About 34% of the sample belongs to the ten largest clones.

Donors were healthy HIV-negative adults with no recently reported acute infections or vaccinations. All donors were Caucasian adults living in Nashville, Tennessee, USA. The CD8 memory samples were a combination of magnetically selected CD45RO+ cells and CCR7-negative CD45RA+ effector memory (TemRA) cells. Blood was obtained by leukapheresis, after which PBMCs were separated by Ficoll-Histopaque density gradient centrifugation and cryopreserved in liquid nitrogen vapor phase. Analytical flow cytometry was used to check the purity and quantity of every magnetically sorted T cell population. Each sorted fraction had its genomic DNA isolated and then quantified by UV absorbance on a Nanodrop 2000c. The germline V gene (reference sequence) gives CDR1 as LNHNV and CDR2 as YYDKDF. The CDR3 covers 15 residues, taking in both the cysteine and the phenylalanine. CDR3 DNA only is kept here, 45 bases in frame from base 1. V drops 8 bases and J drops 6 bases, leaving 20 bases in between.

The sequencing input was memory CD8+ T cells from PBMCs. The label giving this sample's cell subset or site can be read as: CD45RO+ cells pooled with CCR7-negative TemRA cells. This chain joins TRBV15 to TRBJ1-5; TRBD1 is possibly the D segment (5 matching bases). The receptor was isolated from a man aged 18 to 29 in good health. Some clones in this sample may be carry-over from other donors' samples. The bases read TGTGCCACCGCAGCCTGGGGGGAAGCAGGTCAGCCCCAGCATTTT. Translated, it gives CATAAWGEAGQPQHF.